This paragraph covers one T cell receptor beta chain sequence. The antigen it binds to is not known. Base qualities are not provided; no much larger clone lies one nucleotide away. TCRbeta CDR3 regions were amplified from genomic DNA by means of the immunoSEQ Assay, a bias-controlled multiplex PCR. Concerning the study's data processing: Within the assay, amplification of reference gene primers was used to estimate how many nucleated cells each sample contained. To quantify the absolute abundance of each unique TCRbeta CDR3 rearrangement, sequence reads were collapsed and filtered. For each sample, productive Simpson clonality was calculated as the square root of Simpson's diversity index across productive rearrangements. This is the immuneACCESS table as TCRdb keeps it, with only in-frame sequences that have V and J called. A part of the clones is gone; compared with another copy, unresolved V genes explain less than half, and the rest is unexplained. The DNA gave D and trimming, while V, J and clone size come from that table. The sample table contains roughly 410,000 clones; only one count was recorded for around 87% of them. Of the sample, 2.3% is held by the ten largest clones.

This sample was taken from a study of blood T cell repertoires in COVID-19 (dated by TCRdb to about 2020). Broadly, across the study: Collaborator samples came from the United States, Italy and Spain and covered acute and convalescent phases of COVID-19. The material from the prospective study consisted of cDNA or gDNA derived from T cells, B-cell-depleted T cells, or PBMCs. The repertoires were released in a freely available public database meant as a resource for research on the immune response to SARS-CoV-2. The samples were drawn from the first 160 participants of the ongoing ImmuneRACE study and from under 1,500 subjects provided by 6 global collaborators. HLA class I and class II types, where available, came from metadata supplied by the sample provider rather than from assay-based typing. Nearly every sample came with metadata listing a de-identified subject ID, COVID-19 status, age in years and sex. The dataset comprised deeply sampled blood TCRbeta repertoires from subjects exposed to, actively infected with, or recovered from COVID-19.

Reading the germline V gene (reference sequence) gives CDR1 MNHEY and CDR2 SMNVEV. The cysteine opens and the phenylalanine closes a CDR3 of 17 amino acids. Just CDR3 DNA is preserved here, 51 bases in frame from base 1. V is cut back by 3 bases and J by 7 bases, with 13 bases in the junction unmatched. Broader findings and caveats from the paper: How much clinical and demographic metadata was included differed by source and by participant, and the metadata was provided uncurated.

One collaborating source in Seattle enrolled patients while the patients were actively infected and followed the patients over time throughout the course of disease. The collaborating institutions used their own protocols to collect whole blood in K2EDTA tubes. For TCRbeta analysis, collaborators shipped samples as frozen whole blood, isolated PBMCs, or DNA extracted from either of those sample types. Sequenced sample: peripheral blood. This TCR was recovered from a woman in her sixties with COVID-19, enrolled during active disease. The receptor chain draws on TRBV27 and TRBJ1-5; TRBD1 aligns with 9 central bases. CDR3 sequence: CASSFIRGGQGGQPQHF. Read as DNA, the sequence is TGTGCCAGCAGTTTTATAAGGGGGGGACAGGGAGGACAGCCCCAGCATTTT.